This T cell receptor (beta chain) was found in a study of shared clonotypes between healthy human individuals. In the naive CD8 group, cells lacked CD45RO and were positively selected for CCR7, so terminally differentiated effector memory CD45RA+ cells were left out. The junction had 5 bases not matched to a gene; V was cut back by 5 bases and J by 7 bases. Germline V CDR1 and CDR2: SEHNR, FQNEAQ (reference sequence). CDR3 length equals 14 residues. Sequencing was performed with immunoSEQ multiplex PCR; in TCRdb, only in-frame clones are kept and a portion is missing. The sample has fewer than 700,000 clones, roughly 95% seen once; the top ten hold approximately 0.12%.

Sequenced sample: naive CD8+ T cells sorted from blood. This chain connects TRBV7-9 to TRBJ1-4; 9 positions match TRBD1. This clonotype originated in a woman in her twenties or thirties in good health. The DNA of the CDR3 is TGTGCCAGCAGCCGGACAGGGGAGGGTGAAAAACTGTTTTTT. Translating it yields CASSRTGEGEKLFF.